The next 3 T cell receptor beta chains were all read from a single sample in a study of human T cells and chemical hapten exposure. The sample's time point: pre-sensitization, week 0. The treatment here: therapeutic diphenylcyclopropenone sensitization with weekly scalp DPC. TCRdb ran MiXCR on the RACE reads and lists one entry per CDR3 protein. Among some 360,000 distinct CDR3 sequences, roughly 5.3% were seen once, and the ten largest hold just over 2.5%. The sample in question was whole blood, obtained in connection with sensitization to the hapten diphenylcyclopropenone (DPC). Receptors were obtained from a woman between 45 and 60 years old with alopecia areata. Some clones in this sample may be carry-over from other donors' samples.

The sample holds a few counts of this clonotype. The chain joins TRBV11-3 to TRBJ2-1; the match to TRBD2 covers 7 bases. J was trimmed by 6 bases and V by 2 bases; bases with no gene match: 4. Germline CDR1 SGHNT, CDR2 YENEEA. The CDR3 has 14 amino acids. CDR3 residues: CASSLRLAPNEQFF. Written as DNA, the CDR3 is TGTGCCAGCAGCTTAAGACTAGCCCCCAATGAGCAGTTCTTC.

This clonotype was counted at least ten times. V usage is TRBV5-1 and J usage is TRBJ2-1; a possible D gene is TRBD1 (5 bases). The CDR3 is 17 residues long. The germline V gene has CDR1 SGHRS and CDR2 YFSETQ. V was shortened by 3 bases and J by 7 bases, with 23 bases between the two germline ends. Here the CDR3 DNA reads TGCGCCAGCAGCTCCCGAGGCGCAGGGCCCACCCCGAATGAGCAGTTCTTC. Amino acid sequence: CASSSRGAGPTPNEQFF.

Only a few counts were recorded for this clonotype. The chain links TRBV2 to TRBJ2-1; TRBD2 agrees at 11 bases. The length of the CDR3 is 19 residues. Germline-derived CDR1 and CDR2 are SNHLY and FYNNEI. After removal of 7 bases from V and 0 bases from J, the junction contained 14 bases not matched to a gene. The CDR3, as DNA: TGTGCCAGCACCCGTCCGGGACTAGCGGTTCAAAGCTCCTACAATGAGCAGTTCTTC. It yields the protein CASTRPGLAVQSSYNEQFF.